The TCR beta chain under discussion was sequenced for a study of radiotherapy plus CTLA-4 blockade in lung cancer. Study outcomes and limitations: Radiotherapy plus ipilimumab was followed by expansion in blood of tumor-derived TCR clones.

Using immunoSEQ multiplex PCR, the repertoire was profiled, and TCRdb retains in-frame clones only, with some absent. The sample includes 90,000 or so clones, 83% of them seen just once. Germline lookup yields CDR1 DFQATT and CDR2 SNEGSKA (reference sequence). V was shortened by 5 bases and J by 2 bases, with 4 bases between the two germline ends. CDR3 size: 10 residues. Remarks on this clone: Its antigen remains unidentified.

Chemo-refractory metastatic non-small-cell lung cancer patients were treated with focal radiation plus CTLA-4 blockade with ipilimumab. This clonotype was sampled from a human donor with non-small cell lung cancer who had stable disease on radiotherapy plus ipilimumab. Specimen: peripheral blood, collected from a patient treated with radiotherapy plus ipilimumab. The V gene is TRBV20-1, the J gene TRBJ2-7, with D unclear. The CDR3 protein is CSAGPYEQYF. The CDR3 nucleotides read TGCAGTGCTGGTCCCTACGAGCAGTACTTC.